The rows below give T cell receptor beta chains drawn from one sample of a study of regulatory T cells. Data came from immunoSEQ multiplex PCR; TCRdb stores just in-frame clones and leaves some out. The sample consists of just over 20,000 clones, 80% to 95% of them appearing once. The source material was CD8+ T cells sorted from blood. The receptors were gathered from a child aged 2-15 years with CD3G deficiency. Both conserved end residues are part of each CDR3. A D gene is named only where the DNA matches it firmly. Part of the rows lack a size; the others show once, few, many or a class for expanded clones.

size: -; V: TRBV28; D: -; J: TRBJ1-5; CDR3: CASSPTGRYQPQHF; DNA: TGTGCCAGCAGTCCTACAGGGAGGTACCAGCCCCAGCATTTT
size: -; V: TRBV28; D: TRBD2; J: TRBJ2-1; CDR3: CASSSPLAGENEQFF; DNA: TGTGCCAGCAGTTCCCCACTAGCGGGAGAAAATGAGCAGTTCTTC
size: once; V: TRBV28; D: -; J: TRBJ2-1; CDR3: CASSSTLQGGLRNEQFF; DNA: TGTGCCAGCAGTTCTACCCTCCAGGGCGGCCTGAGGAATGAGCAGTTCTTC
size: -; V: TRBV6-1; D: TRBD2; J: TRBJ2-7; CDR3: CASSDWDYPGYEQYF; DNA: TGTGCCAGCAGTGATTGGGACTACCCGGGCTACGAGCAGTACTTC
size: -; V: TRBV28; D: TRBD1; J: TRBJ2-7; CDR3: CASSTRQGKWYEQYF; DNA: TGTGCCAGCAGTACCCGACAGGGAAAGTGGTACGAGCAGTACTTC
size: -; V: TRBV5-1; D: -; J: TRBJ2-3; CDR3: CASSLETITDTQYF; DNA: TGCGCCAGCAGCTTGGAGACCATCACAGATACGCAGTATTTT
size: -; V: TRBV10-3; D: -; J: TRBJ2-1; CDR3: CAIITSSGEQFF; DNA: TGTGCCATCATCACCTCTTCTGGCGAGCAGTTCTTC
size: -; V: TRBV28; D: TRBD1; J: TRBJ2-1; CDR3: CASSSPTGGLLNEQFF; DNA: TGTGCCAGCAGTTCACCTACAGGGGGACTTCTAAATGAGCAGTTCTTC
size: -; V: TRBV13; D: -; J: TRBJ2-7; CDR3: CASSFSGDRPYEQYF; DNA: TGTGCCAGCAGCTTTAGCGGAGACAGACCCTACGAGCAGTACTTC
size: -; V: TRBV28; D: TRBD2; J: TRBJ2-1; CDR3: CASSWSGSSYNEQFF; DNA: TGTGCCAGCAGTTGGAGCGGGAGCTCCTACAATGAGCAGTTCTTC
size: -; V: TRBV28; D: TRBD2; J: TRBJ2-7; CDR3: CASNLGSSGRDEQYF; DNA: TGTGCCAGCAACCTTGGGTCTAGCGGGAGGGACGAGCAGTACTTC
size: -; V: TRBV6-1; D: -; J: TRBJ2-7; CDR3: CASGGYEQYF; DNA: TGTGCCAGCGGAGGGTACGAGCAGTACTTC
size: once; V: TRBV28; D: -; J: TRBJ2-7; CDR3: CASSFWGSYEQYF; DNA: TGTGCCAGCAGTTTTTGGGGGTCCTACGAGCAGTACTTC
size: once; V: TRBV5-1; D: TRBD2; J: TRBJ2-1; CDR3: CASSSGLAGVNEQFF; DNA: TGCGCCAGCAGCTCCGGACTAGCGGGAGTCAATGAGCAGTTCTTC
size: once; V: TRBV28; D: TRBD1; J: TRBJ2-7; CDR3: CASSLTRADRAGEQYF; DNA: TGTGCCAGCAGTTTAACGCGTGCCGACAGGGCGGGCGAGCAGTACTTC
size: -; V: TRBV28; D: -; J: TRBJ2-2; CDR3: CASDQGGNTGELFF; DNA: TGTGCCAGCGATCAAGGGGGTAACACCGGGGAGCTGTTTTTT
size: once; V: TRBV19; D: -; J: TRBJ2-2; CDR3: CASSMGGYTGELFF; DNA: TGTGCCAGTAGTATGGGCGGCTACACCGGGGAGCTGTTTTTT
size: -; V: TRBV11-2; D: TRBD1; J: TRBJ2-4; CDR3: CASSLDKGAGGNIQYF; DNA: TGTGCCAGCAGCTTAGATAAGGGGGCAGGGGGCAACATTCAGTACTTC
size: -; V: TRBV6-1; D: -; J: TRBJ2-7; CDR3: CASRQGWEQYF; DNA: TGTGCCAGCAGGCAGGGATGGGAGCAGTACTTC
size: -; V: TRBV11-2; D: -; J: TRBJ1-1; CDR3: CASSLVASPSTEAFF; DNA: TGTGCCAGCAGCTTAGTCGCTTCCCCCAGCACTGAAGCTTTCTTT
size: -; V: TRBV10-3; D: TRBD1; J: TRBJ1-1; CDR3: CAISDIPDRARTEAFF; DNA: TGTGCCATCAGTGACATTCCCGACAGGGCCCGCACTGAAGCTTTCTTT
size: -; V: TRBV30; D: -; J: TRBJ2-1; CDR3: CAWSADSPEQFF; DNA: TGTGCCTGGAGTGCGGACAGTCCTGAGCAGTTCTTC
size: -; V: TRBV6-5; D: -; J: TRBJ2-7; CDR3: CASSGPAPYEQYF; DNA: TGTGCCAGCAGTGGACCGGCTCCCTACGAGCAGTACTTC
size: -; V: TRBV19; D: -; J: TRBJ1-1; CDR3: CASSIRTPNTEAFF; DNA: TGTGCCAGTAGTATCCGGACACCGAACACTGAAGCTTTCTTT
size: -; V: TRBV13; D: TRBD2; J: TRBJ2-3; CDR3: CASSLAGGITDTQYF; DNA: TGTGCCAGCAGCTTAGCGGGAGGGATCACAGATACGCAGTATTTT
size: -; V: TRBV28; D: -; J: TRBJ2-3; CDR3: CASSFLKSTDTQYF; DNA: TGTGCCAGCAGTTTTTTGAAGAGCACAGATACGCAGTATTTT
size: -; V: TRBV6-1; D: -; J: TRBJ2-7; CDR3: CASSVVSSYEQYF; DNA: TGTGCCAGCAGTGTAGTCAGTTCCTACGAGCAGTACTTC
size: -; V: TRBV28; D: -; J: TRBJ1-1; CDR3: CASSETLNTEAFF; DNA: TGTGCCAGCAGTGAGACACTTAACACTGAAGCTTTCTTT
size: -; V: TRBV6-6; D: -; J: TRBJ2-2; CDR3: CATAGEALGTGELFF; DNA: TGTGCCACCGCTGGGGAGGCATTGGGCACCGGGGAGCTGTTTTTT
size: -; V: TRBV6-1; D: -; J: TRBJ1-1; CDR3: CASIREGANTEAFF; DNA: TGTGCCAGCATCAGGGAAGGGGCGAACACTGAAGCTTTCTTT
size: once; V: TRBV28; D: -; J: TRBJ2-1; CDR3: CASSPASSNEQFF; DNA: TGTGCCAGCAGTCCAGCGAGTTCTAATGAGCAGTTCTTC
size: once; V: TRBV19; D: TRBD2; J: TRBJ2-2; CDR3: CASRPGLGGTGELFF; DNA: TGTGCCAGTCGACCGGGACTAGGTGGAACCGGGGAGCTGTTTTTT
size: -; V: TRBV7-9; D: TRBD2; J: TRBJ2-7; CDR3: CASSMSGGREQYF; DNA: TGTGCCAGCAGCATGTCTGGCGGGAGGGAGCAGTACTTC
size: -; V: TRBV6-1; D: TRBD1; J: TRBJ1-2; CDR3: CASSRDRVSGYTF; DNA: TGTGCCAGCAGTAGAGACAGGGTTTCTGGCTACACCTTC
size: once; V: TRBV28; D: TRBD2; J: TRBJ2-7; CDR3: CASSFGGGSGYEQYF; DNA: TGTGCCAGCAGTTTTGGAGGCGGGAGTGGGTACGAGCAGTACTTC
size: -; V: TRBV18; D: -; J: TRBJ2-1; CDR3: CASSLGLVYNEQFF; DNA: TGTGCCAGCTCACTCGGACTGGTCTACAATGAGCAGTTCTTC
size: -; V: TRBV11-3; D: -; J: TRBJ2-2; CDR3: CASSLEIGELFF; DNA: TGTGCCAGCAGCTTAGAGATCGGGGAGCTGTTTTTT
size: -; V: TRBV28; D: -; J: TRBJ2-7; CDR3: CASSLLGPPYEQYF; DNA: TGTGCCAGCAGTTTATTGGGACCCCCCTACGAGCAGTACTTC
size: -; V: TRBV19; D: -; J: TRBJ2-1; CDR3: CASSGHGPNEQFF; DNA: TGTGCCAGTAGTGGACATGGACCCAATGAGCAGTTCTTC
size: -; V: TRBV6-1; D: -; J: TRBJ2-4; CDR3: CASSEHYLNIQYF; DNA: TGTGCCAGCAGTGAACACTACTTGAACATTCAGTACTTC
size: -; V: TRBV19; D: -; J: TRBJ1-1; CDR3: CASSNGAEAFF; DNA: TGTGCCAGTAGTAACGGGGCTGAAGCTTTCTTT
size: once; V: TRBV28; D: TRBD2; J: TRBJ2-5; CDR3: CASSFSSGTAETQYF; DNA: TGTGCCAGCAGTTTCTCTAGCGGGACAGCAGAGACCCAGTACTTC
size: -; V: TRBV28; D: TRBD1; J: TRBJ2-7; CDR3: CASSSSWRGTGPYEQYF; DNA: TGTGCCAGCAGCTCCTCCTGGAGGGGGACAGGACCCTACGAGCAGTACTTC
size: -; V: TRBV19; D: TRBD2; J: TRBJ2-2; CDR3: CASRSSSGSAGELFF; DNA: TGTGCCAGTAGGTCGAGTAGCGGGAGTGCCGGGGAGCTGTTTTTT
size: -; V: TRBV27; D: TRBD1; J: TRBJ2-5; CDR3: CASSPTGGLGETQYF; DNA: TGTGCCAGCAGCCCGACAGGGGGCCTCGGCGAGACCCAGTACTTC
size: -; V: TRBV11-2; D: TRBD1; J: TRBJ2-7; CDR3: CASSLGTGGYYEQYF; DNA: TGTGCCAGCAGCTTAGGAACAGGGGGCTACTACGAGCAGTACTTC
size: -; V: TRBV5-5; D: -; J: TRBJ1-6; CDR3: CASRESQFGSPLHF; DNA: TGTGCCAGCAGGGAGAGTCAATTCGGTTCACCCCTCCACTTT
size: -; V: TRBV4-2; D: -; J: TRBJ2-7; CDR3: CASSQVMGRGEQYF; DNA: TGTGCCAGCAGCCAGGTGATGGGCCGGGGCGAGCAGTACTTC
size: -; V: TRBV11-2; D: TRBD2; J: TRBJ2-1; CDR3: CASSSWTSGSNEQFF; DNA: TGTGCCAGCAGCTCCTGGACTAGCGGGAGCAATGAGCAGTTCTTC
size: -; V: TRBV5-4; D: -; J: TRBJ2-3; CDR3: CASSLAEITDTQYF; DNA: TGTGCCAGCAGCTTGGCGGAGATCACAGATACGCAGTATTTT
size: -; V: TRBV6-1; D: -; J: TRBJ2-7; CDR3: CASSDVWTRSHEQYF; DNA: TGTGCCAGCAGTGATGTCTGGACACGATCACACGAGCAGTACTTC
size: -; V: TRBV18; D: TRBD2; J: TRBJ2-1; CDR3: CASSPGLVSNEQFF; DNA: TGTGCCAGCTCACCAGGACTAGTCAGCAATGAGCAGTTCTTC
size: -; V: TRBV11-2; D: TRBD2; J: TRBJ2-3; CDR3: CASSTSAGGSDTQYF; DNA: TGTGCCAGCAGCACCTCAGCGGGAGGGTCAGATACGCAGTATTTT
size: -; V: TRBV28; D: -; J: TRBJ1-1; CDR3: CASSSQFADTEAFF; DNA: TGTGCCAGCAGTTCGCAATTCGCGGACACTGAAGCTTTCTTT